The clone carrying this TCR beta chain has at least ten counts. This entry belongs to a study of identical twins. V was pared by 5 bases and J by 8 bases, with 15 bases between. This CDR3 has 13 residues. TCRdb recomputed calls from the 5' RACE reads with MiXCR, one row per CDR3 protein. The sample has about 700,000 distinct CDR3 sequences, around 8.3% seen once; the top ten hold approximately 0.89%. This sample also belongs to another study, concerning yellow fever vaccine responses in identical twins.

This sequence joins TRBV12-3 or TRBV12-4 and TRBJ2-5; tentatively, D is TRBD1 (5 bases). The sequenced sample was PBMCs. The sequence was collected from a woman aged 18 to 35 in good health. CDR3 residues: CASSLGAETTQYF. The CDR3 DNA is TGTGCCAGCAGTCTAGGGGCGGAGACCACCCAGTACTTC.